The 24 T cell receptor beta chains reported below all come from one sample, sequenced in a study of T cell responses to AZD1222 COVID-19 vaccine. Sequencing used immunoSEQ multiplex PCR; TCRdb keeps in-frame clones, though not all of them. This sample has 100,000 to 150,000 clones, with roughly nine tenths found just once. This sample comprised peripheral blood, obtained on day 0 of AZD1222 vaccination. These receptors all stem from an adult in good health.

This chain connects TRBV5-1 to TRBJ2-1, with 10 bases identical to TRBD2. With 4 bases clipped from V and 10 bases from J, the junction kept 11 bases outside the gene matches. This CDR3 is built from 15 residues. Germline V gene data show CDR1 as SGHRS and CDR2 as YFSETQ. The CDR3 region has the DNA TGCGCCAGCAGCCCTGGGGCTAGCGGGGGAGGAGAGCAGTTCTTC. It yields the protein CASSPGASGGGEQFF.

This clone was seen just once. The V and J genes are TRBV30 and TRBJ2-7; perhaps TRBD2 as D (6 bases). CDR1 is GTSNPN and CDR2 is SVGIG in the germline V gene (reference sequence). The CDR3 loop spans 12 amino acids. The germline V and J ends were trimmed by 7 bases and 5 bases, with 15 bases remaining between them. Here the CDR3 reads CASRWGVNEQYF. The CDR3 nucleotides are TGTGCCTCCAGGTGGGGGGTCAACGAGCAGTACTTC.

The DNA of the CDR3 is TGTGCCACCAGGATTAGCGGGGGTCACGAAGAGCAGTACTTC. Residues: CATRISGGHEEQYF. The rearrangement uses TRBV15 and TRBJ2-7, with 9 nucleotides matching TRBD2. V lost 6 bases to trimming and J lost 7 bases; unmatched junction nucleotides: 10. CDR3 length: 14 amino acids. Germline loops: CDR1 LNHNV, CDR2 YYDKDF (reference sequence).

V usage is TRBV29-1 and J usage is TRBJ2-5, with a tentative D call TRBD2 (5 bases). The CDR3 contains 12 residues. Per the germline V gene, CDR1 is SQVTM and CDR2 is ANQGSEA. V shed 6 bases and J shed 4 bases, with 12 bases lying between them. The CDR3 DNA reads as TGCAGCGTCGGGGATTGGGGAGAGACCCAGTACTTC. Its translation is CSVGDWGETQYF.

The rearrangement uses TRBV5-8 and TRBJ1-5; D is ambiguous. The CDR3 has 12 residues. The V end lost 0 bases, the J end lost 9 bases, and 7 bases lay between the germline ends. CDR1 SGHTS and CDR2 YDEGEE come from the germline V gene. CDR3 sequence reads: CASSLVQSPQHF. The CDR3 DNA follows: TGTGCCAGCAGCTTGGTGCAATCGCCCCAGCATTTT. The entire variable domain, with the rest obtained from reference TRBV5-8 and TRBJ1-5, is as follows: EAGVTQSPTHLIKTRGQQATLRCSPISGHTSVYWYQQALGLGLQFLLWYDEGEERNRGNFPPRFSGRQFPNYSSELNVNALELEDSALYLCASSLVQSPQHFGDGTRLSIL.

The rearrangement links TRBV12-3 or TRBV12-4 to TRBJ2-1; 7 bases align to TRBD1. The CDR3 runs 13 residues. The ends lost 8 bases at V and 2 bases at J; junction bases unmatched: 3. The CDR3 DNA is TGTGCCAGCGGGGACAGTACCTACAATGAGCAGTTCTTC. It yields the protein CASGDSTYNEQFF.

The CDR3 DNA follows: TGTGCCAGCAGCTCCGTAGCGGGAGTTAACACCGGGGAGCTGTTTTTT. This sequence encodes CASSSVAGVNTGELFF. The chain couples TRBV5-4 to TRBJ2-2; 9 nucleotides align to TRBD2. J was trimmed by 2 bases and V by 3 bases; bases with no gene match: 5. CDR1 and CDR2 from the germline V gene are SGHNT and YYREEE (reference sequence). CDR3 size: 16 residues.

The chain carries TRBV7-6 and TRBJ1-4; 7 nucleotides align to TRBD1. The germline V gene has CDR1 SGHVS and CDR2 FNYEAQ. This CDR3 comprises 17 residues. The V segment lost 5 bases and the J segment 0 bases; nucleotides outside the gene matches: 9. CDR3 loop: CASSPRTGLATNEKLFF. In DNA form, the CDR3 reads TGTGCCAGCAGCCCAAGGACAGGACTTGCAACTAATGAAAAACTGTTTTTT. Supplemented by reference TRBV7-6 and TRBJ1-4, the full variable domain reads GAGVSQSPRYKVTKRGQDVALRCDPISGHVSLYWYRQALGQGPEFLTYFNYEAQQDKSGLPNDRFSAERPEGSISTLTIQRTEQRDSAMYRCASSPRTGLATNEKLFFGSGTQLSVL.

DNA for the CDR3: TGTGCCAGCAGCCGTGGACGCACTGAAGCTTTCTTT. Its protein product is CASSRGRTEAFF. The chain joins TRBV7-9 to TRBJ1-1; D unclear. The germline gives CDR1 SEHNR, CDR2 FQNEAQ (reference sequence). The CDR3 sequence is 12 residues long. The V and J ends lost 5 bases and 4 bases respectively, with 8 bases between them.

The table lists this clone with a count of one. The rearrangement links TRBV12-1 to TRBJ1-6; the DNA was not used to check the table's D call, TRBD1. TRBV12-1 is deemed a pseudogene. The CDR3 contains 14 residues. In DNA form, the CDR3 reads TGTGCCAGCAGCCAGGGACAGCAGTTGAGGCCCCTCCACTTT. Residues: CASSQGQQLRPLHF.

V and J are TRBV6-2 or TRBV6-3 and TRBJ2-7; 7 bases map to TRBD1. The CDR3 runs to 17 residues. The junction had 13 bases not matched to a gene; V was cut back by 2 bases and J by 3 bases. Germline loops: CDR1 MNHEY, CDR2 SVGEGT. The CDR3, as DNA: TGTGCCAGCAGTTACGCCGTCGGGGACAGTCGGAGCTACGAGCAGTACTTC. It yields the protein CASSYAVGDSRSYEQYF.

This clone was seen once. The chain carries TRBV27 and TRBJ1-1, with no clear D. CDR1 and CDR2 from the germline V gene are MNHEY and SMNVEV (reference sequence). CDR3 length equals 15 residues. V lost 1 base and J lost 5, with 14 bases in between. The CDR3 nucleotides are TGTGCCAGCAGTTTATATGGAACAAGAGGGACTGAAGCTTTCTTT. This translates into CASSLYGTRGTEAFF.

The chain has TRBV27 and TRBJ1-1; the D is unclear. The CDR3 consists of 12 residues. Trimming shortened V by 4 bases and J by 4 bases, and 7 bases separated the two germline ends. CDR1 is MNHEY and CDR2 is SMNVEV in the germline V gene (reference sequence). CDR3 nucleotide sequence: TGTGCCAGCAGTTCGTCCGGCACTGAAGCTTTCTTT. Its translation: CASSSSGTEAFF.

This clone appeared once. V usage is TRBV2 and J usage is TRBJ1-3; D is ambiguous. Deletions cut 4 bases from V and 0 bases from J, with 10 bases between. Germline-derived CDR1 and CDR2 are SNHLY and FYNNEI. The CDR3 has 15 residues. The CDR3 loop is CASSVSQNSGNTIYF. CDR3 bases: TGTGCCAGCAGTGTTAGCCAAAACTCTGGAAACACCATATATTTT.

The chain joins TRBV27 to TRBJ2-3; tentative D call: TRBD2 (6 bases). In germline, CDR1 is MNHEY, CDR2 SMNVEV (reference sequence). The CDR3 contains 13 residues. The V end lost 8 bases, the J end lost 0 bases, and 9 bases lay between the germline ends. The CDR3 loop reads CASRRGSTDTQYF. The CDR3, as DNA: TGTGCCAGCCGGCGGGGTAGCACAGATACGCAGTATTTT.

DNA of the CDR3: TGTGCCAGTATACCGACAGGCATGGCCTATGGCTACACCTTC. Translated, it gives CASIPTGMAYGYTF. The genes are TRBV19 and TRBJ1-2, with D maybe TRBD1 (6 bases). The germline CDR1 and CDR2 sequences are LNHDA and SQIVND (reference sequence). The CDR3 covers 14 residues. Trimming stripped 7 bases from V and 4 bases from J, with 16 bases between.

The J gene is TRBJ1-1, the V gene TRBV5-1, with TRBD1 identical over 9 bases. The V and J ends lost 3 bases and 5 bases, in that order; junction bases with no gene match: 11. This CDR3 is 16 amino acids long. Germline CDR1 is SGHRS and CDR2 is YFSETQ. DNA of the CDR3: TGCGCCAGCAGCTCTCTACAGGGGGCGTTGCGAACTGAAGCTTTCTTT. Protein sequence: CASSSLQGALRTEAFF.

The V and J genes are TRBV4-3 and TRBJ1-2; D remains unclear. The V gene's germline CDR1 is LGHNA and CDR2 YSLEER. This CDR3 has 14 residues. V was pared by 4 bases and J by 6 bases, with 15 bases between. CDR3: CASSRTGPLDGYTF. The CDR3 nucleotides read TGCGCCAGCAGCCGAACCGGGCCGCTTGATGGCTACACCTTC.

The chain has TRBV19 and TRBJ2-5; TRBD1 aligns across 7 bases. This CDR3 has 15 amino acids. V trimming: 2 bases; J trimming: 5 bases; junction bases outside the gene matches: 8. In germline, CDR1 is LNHDA, CDR2 SQIVND (reference sequence). The CDR3 sequence: CASSIQTGTFETQYF. CDR3 DNA: TGTGCCAGTAGTATACAGACAGGGACGTTCGAGACCCAGTACTTC.

This chain joins TRBV30 and TRBJ2-5; TRBD2 might be the D (6 bases). The CDR3 runs to 14 residues. The germline V gene encodes CDR1 GTSNPN and CDR2 SVGIG (reference sequence). Trimming left V 0 bases short and J 9 bases short, with 17 bases between. CDR3 bases: TGTGCCTGGAGTGTAGGCGGGAATATCGGGGCCCAGTACTTC. Encoded protein: CAWSVGGNIGAQYF. Complete variable domain (other parts from reference TRBV30 and TRBJ2-5): SQTIHQWPATLVQPVGSPLSLECTVEGTSNPNLYWYRQAAGRGLQLLFYSVGIGQISSEVPQNLSASRPQDRQFILSSKKLLLSDSGFYLCAWSVGGNIGAQYFGPGTRLLVL.

CDR3 nucleotides: TGTGCCAGCAGCCCCGAGGCTACCACGTACCAAGAGACCCAGTACTTC. Its protein is CASSPEATTYQETQYF. The chain links TRBV2 to TRBJ2-5; D gene uncertain. This CDR3 contains 16 residues. CDR1 is SNHLY, CDR2 FYNNEI, per germline. Trimming left V 6 bases short and J 0 bases short, with 17 bases between.

The chain uses TRBV6-5 and TRBJ2-7, with a possible D match to TRBD2 (5 bases). This CDR3 comprises 14 residues. The germline gives CDR1 MNHEY, CDR2 SVGAGI. With 0 bases removed from V and 4 bases from J, the gap between germline ends came to 10 bases. As DNA, the CDR3 is TGTGCCAGCAGTTACTCGAGGGATAATTACGAGCAGTACTTC. Amino acid sequence: CASSYSRDNYEQYF.

This chain uses TRBV18 with TRBJ1-3, with 11 bases aligning to TRBD1. The ends lost 3 bases at V and 2 bases at J; junction bases unmatched: 3. The CDR3 extends over 16 amino acids. Germline assignment: CDR1 KGHSH and CDR2 LQKENI. The CDR3 nucleotides read TGTGCCAGCTCACCCATGGACAGGGGGCCTGGAAACACCATATATTTT. Its protein product is CASSPMDRGPGNTIYF.

The genes are TRBV5-6 and TRBJ2-2; D remains ambiguous. The CDR3 is 11 residues long. The germline V gene encodes CDR1 SGHDT and CDR2 YYEEEE. Deletions cut 4 bases from V and 7 bases from J, with 5 bases between. Here the CDR3 reads CASSRDGELFF. In DNA form, the CDR3 reads TGTGCCAGCAGCCGTGACGGGGAGCTGTTTTTT. Filled out from reference TRBV5-6 and TRBJ2-2, the complete variable domain reads DAGVTQSPTHLIKTRGQQVTLRCSPKSGHDTVSWYQQALGQGPQFIFQYYEEEERQRGNFPDRFSGHQFPNYSSELNVNALLLGDSALYLCASSRDGELFFGEGSRLTVL.